This T cell receptor (beta chain) was sequenced for a study of OX40 agonist ivuxolimab in advanced cancers. The overall study: Participants averaged approximately 65 years of age (range roughly 23 to 85) and were 82.7% male.

This clone has just one count. Antigen specificity is unknown. Individuals having autoimmune disease history or systemic immunosuppression were not enrolled. The repertoire was sequenced with immunoSEQ multiplex PCR; TCRdb's copy has only in-frame clones and lacks some. Here the sample spans over 50,000 clones, about 87% being singletons. The CDR3 runs to 13 residues. CDR1 is SEHNR, CDR2 FQNEAQ, per germline (reference sequence). V lost 6 bases to trimming and J lost 4 bases, with 12 bases between them. Study results and caveats: Among T cells, CD8+ cells averaged more expanded clones than CD4+ cells. Low levels of normalized T-cell clonal expansion also appeared in some nonresponders.

V and J are TRBV7-9 and TRBJ1-1; D is unresolved. This TCR derives from an adult with an advanced solid tumor such as melanoma, head and neck, liver or kidney cancer. The material sequenced was CD4+ or CD8+ T cells sorted from blood, taken in a trial of the OX40 agonist ivuxolimab. The CDR3 spells CASRLHGSTEAFF. The CDR3 DNA follows: TGTGCCAGCAGGCTACACGGGAGCACTGAAGCTTTCTTT.